These 16 T cell receptor beta chains came from one sample sequenced in a study of cytotoxic CD8 clonotypes in ibrutinib-treated CLL (dated by TCRdb to the early 2020s). The protocol used for the library was the immunoSEQ multiplex PCR assay. TCRdb mirrors the immuneACCESS table, restricted to in-frame sequences. Some clones are absent from its copies; in checked studies, under half trace to an unresolved V gene, and the reason for the others is unknown. The sample has 110,000 to 150,000 clones on record, roughly 76% of them singletons. The leading ten clones occupy 5.1% of the sample. The label giving this sample's time point can be read as: roughly 2 years on ibrutinib. Sequencing was performed on PBMCs, taken after 24 months of ibrutinib treatment. These receptors were collected from a human donor with chronic lymphocytic leukemia.

The chain recombines TRBV28 with TRBJ1-2, with TRBD1 matching 8 bases. Unmatched junction bases numbered 3, after V lost 3 bases and J lost 3 bases. There are 14 residues in the CDR3. From germline, CDR1 is MDHEN and CDR2 SYDVKM. CDR3 sequence: CASSLGQEYYGYTF. CDR3 DNA sequence: TGTGCCAGCAGTTTGGGACAGGAGTACTATGGCTACACCTTC.

V gene TRBV7-3 combines with J gene TRBJ1-1; perhaps TRBD1 as D (6 bases). V gave up 4 bases and J gave up 4 bases, with 10 bases separating them. Per germline, CDR1 SGHTA and CDR2 FQGTGA. This CDR3 comprises 13 residues. In DNA, the CDR3 is TGTGCCAGCAGCTCAACACAGGGCACTGAAGCTTTCTTT. It specifies CASSSTQGTEAFF. The full variable domain, rest sourced from reference TRBV7-3 and TRBJ1-1, is GAGVSQTPSNKVTEKGKYVELRCDPISGHTALYWYRQSLGQGPEFLIYFQGTGAADDSGLPNDRFFAVRPEGSVSTLKIQRTERGDSAVYLCASSSTQGTEAFFGQGTRLTVV.

On this clone: Other DNA sequences in this sample translate to the same CDR3. V is TRBV7-2 and J is TRBJ1-2; 8 nucleotides match TRBD1. V lost 1 base to trimming and J lost 5 bases; unmatched junction nucleotides: 0. Germline loops: CDR1 SGHTA, CDR2 FQGNSA. The CDR3 is made up of 13 amino acids. The CDR3 loop is CASSLGQGYGYTF. The CDR3 DNA follows: TGTGCCAGCAGCTTAGGACAGGGGTATGGCTACACCTTC. The entire variable domain, with the rest obtained from reference TRBV7-2 and TRBJ1-2, is as follows: GAGVSQSPSNKVTEKGKDVELRCDPISGHTALYWYRQSLGQGLEFLIYFQGNSAPDKSGLPSDRFSAERTGGSVSTLTIQRTQQEDSAVYLCASSLGQGYGYTFGSGTRLTVV.

The V gene is TRBV18, the J gene TRBJ1-1; the D is unclear. Germline CDR1 reads KGHSH; CDR2 reads LQKENI. V dropped 6 bases and J dropped 0 bases, with 23 bases sitting between them. The CDR3 loop spans 18 amino acids. CDR3 bases: TGTGCCAGCTCCAGGACTTTACCCCTCTCGCTCATGAACACTGAAGCTTTCTTT. Translating it yields CASSRTLPLSLMNTEAFF.

The chain uses TRBV10-3 and TRBJ1-1; 7 nucleotides match TRBD1. Germline V lookup: CDR1 ENHRY, CDR2 SYGVKD. V dropped 0 bases and J dropped 1; count of bases not matched to a gene: 5. CDR3 size: 16 residues. This CDR3 is CAISESISGGNTEAFF. CDR3 sequence (DNA): TGTGCCATCAGTGAGTCGATTTCAGGGGGGAACACTGAAGCTTTCTTT.

The rearrangement joins TRBV5-4 to TRBJ2-1; D remains ambiguous. Trimming left V 3 bases short and J 9 bases short, with 16 bases between. The CDR3 is 14 residues long. Germline assignment: CDR1 SGHNT and CDR2 YYREEE (reference sequence). CDR3 nucleotides: TGTGCCAGCAGCTCCCCACCTGGACGGATTGAGCAGTTCTTC. Encoded protein: CASSSPPGRIEQFF.

J is TRBJ2-7 and V is TRBV9, with TRBD2 as a possible D gene (5 bases). The CDR3 covers 14 residues. V was clipped by 7 bases and J by 6 bases, with 20 bases between them. Looked up from germline, CDR1 is SGDLS and CDR2 is YYNGEE. The CDR3, as DNA: TGTGCCAGCTCCAAGACCGGGATTGAGGGCGAGCAGTACTTC. It codes for CASSKTGIEGEQYF. Drawing the rest from reference TRBV9 and TRBJ2-7, the complete variable domain is DSGVTQTPKHLITATGQRVTLRCSPRSGDLSVYWYQQSLDQGLQFLIQYYNGEERAKGNILERFSAQQFPDLHSELNLSSLELGDSALYFCASSKTGIEGEQYFGPGTRLTVT.

This chain connects TRBV10-3 to TRBJ1-1; no definite D call. There are 14 residues in the CDR3. Trimming left V 4 bases short and J 8 bases short, with 17 bases between. The germline gives CDR1 ENHRY, CDR2 SYGVKD. CDR3 residues: CAISGPPPSAEAFF. The CDR3 coding sequence is TGTGCCATCAGTGGGCCCCCCCCCAGCGCGGAAGCTTTCTTT.

The chain combines TRBV18 with TRBJ1-4, with TRBD1 as a possible D gene (5 bases). Germline CDR1 reads KGHSH; CDR2 reads LQKENI. CDR3 length equals 14 residues. The V gene lost 3 bases and the J gene lost 1 base, with 6 bases spanning the gap. CDR3: CASSPRGTNEKLFF. CDR3 DNA: TGTGCCAGCTCACCTAGGGGAACTAATGAAAAACTGTTTTTT.

J is TRBJ2-1 and V is TRBV28, with D perhaps TRBD1 (6 bases). Germline V lookup: CDR1 MDHEN, CDR2 SYDVKM. This CDR3 region has 16 residues. V was trimmed by 6 bases and J by 3 bases, leaving 18 bases between them. CDR3 protein: CASSPGSGADYNEQFF. Written as DNA, the CDR3 is TGTGCCAGCAGCCCGGGGTCAGGGGCCGACTACAATGAGCAGTTCTTC.

J is TRBJ1-2 and V is TRBV4-2; D call uncertain. The CDR3 totals 15 residues. Trimming shortened V by 1 base and J by 3 bases, and 12 bases separated the two germline ends. Germline CDR1 and CDR2: LGHNA and YNFKEQ. The CDR3 DNA reads TGTGCCAGCAGCCAAGTTGCGGCAGGAGACTATGGCTACACCTTC. Protein sequence: CASSQVAAGDYGYTF.

The rearrangement links TRBV19 to TRBJ1-2; 7 bases fit TRBD1. The CDR3 covers 13 residues. With V trimmed by 7 bases and J by 3 bases, 5 bases remained unmatched. Germline V gene lookup returns CDR1 LNHDA and CDR2 SQIVND (reference sequence). The CDR3 protein is CASTLGQYYGYTF. In DNA form, the CDR3 reads TGTGCCAGTACCCTGGGACAGTACTATGGCTACACCTTC. The full variable domain, in which reference TRBV19 and TRBJ1-2 provide the parts outside the CDR3, is DGGITQSPKYLFRKEGQNVTLSCEQNLNHDAMYWYRQDPGQGLRLIYYSQIVNDFQKGDIAEGYSVSREKKESFPLTVTSAQKNPTAFYLCASTLGQYYGYTFGSGTRLTVV.

The chain joins TRBV5-6 to TRBJ2-7; D assignment may be TRBD1 or TRBD2 (5 bases each). The CDR3 consists of 14 residues. Germline V gives CDR1 SGHDT, CDR2 YYEEEE. Trimming removed 4 bases from V and 3 bases from J, with 14 bases in between. Here the CDR3 reads CASSPRDPGYEQYF. The CDR3 bases are TGTGCCAGCAGCCCCCGGGACCCAGGCTACGAGCAGTACTTC.

The CDR3 DNA is TGTGCCAGCAGCCCGGACCCGGGACAGGCCTACAATGAGCAGTTCTTC. The encoded protein is CASSPDPGQAYNEQFF. The chain links TRBV7-9 to TRBJ2-1; 8 bases fit TRBD1. Germline-derived CDR1 and CDR2 are SEHNR and FQNEAQ (reference sequence). Trimming took 5 bases from V and 2 from J; bases not matched to a gene: 8. The CDR3 is 16 amino acids.

The chain recombines TRBV7-2 with TRBJ2-2; 9 bases align to TRBD1. CDR3 length: 15 residues. V shed 5 bases and J 6 bases; nucleotides not matched to a gene: 7. CDR1 is SGHTA, CDR2 FQGNSA, per germline. The CDR3 loop is CASSTRTGVAGELFF. The CDR3 coding sequence is TGTGCCAGCAGCACCCGGACAGGGGTGGCCGGGGAGCTGTTTTTT.

V gene TRBV7-3 combines with J gene TRBJ2-3; 8 nucleotides line up with TRBD1. CDR3 size: 15 residues. Germline loops: CDR1 SGHTA, CDR2 FQGTGA. V shed 4 bases, J shed 1 base, and the junction held 4 bases outside the gene matches. DNA of the CDR3: TGTGCCAGCAGCTCGTCGGGACAGGGCACAGATACGCAGTATTTT. Translation: CASSSSGQGTDTQYF. The variable domain in full, with the rest retrieved from reference TRBV7-3 and TRBJ2-3, is GAGVSQTPSNKVTEKGKYVELRCDPISGHTALYWYRQSLGQGPEFLIYFQGTGAADDSGLPNDRFFAVRPEGSVSTLKIQRTERGDSAVYLCASSSSGQGTDTQYFGPGTRLTVL.